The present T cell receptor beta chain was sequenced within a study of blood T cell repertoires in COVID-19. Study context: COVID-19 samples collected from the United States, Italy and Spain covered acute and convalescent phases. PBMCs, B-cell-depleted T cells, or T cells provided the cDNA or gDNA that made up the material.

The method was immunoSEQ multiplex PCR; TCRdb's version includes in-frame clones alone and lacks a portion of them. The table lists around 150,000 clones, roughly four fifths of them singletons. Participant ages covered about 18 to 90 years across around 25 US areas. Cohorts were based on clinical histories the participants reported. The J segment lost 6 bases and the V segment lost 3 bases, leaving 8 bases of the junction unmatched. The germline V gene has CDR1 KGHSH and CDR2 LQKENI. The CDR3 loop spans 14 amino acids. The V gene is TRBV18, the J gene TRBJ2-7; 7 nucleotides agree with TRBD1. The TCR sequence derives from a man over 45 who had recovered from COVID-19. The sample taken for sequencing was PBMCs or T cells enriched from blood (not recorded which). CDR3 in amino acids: CASSPTGTVSEQYF. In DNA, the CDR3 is TGTGCCAGCTCACCGACCGGGACAGTCAGCGAGCAGTACTTC.